One and the same sample provided the 11 T cell receptor beta chains below, sequenced in a study of vaccination and CD4 T cells after COVID-19 (dated by TCRdb to about 2022). Library method: PCR. Sequenced on an Illumina iSeq 100. At the Johns Hopkins FTIC core, DNA from the cultured CD4+ T cells underwent TCR sequencing with the Oncomine TCR Beta short-read assay. In TCRdb, the public reads were trimmed at Q25 with fastp and aligned with MiXCR, with productive beta chains retained. Every CDR3 protein is listed once, alongside the most common genes and DNA of its rows. The sample table contains under 30,000 distinct CDR3 sequences; only one count was recorded for 36% of them. Clones ranked in the top ten supply under 3.5% of the sample. Their antigens are not known. The meaning of the sample's time point label: late sampling 161 to 241 days after vaccination in a few convalescent patients. This sample's treatment or condition label indicates: approximately nine-day PBMC culture with coronavirus spike peptide pools or control peptides (ViraFEST assay).

The material was CD4+ T cells from blood, cultured in vitro, obtained about 7 months after SARS-CoV-2 vaccination. These receptors were obtained from a human donor who had recovered from COVID-19.

This sequence joins TRBV7-8 and TRBJ1-5; 7 bases fit TRBD1. CDR1 and CDR2 from the germline V gene are SGHVS and FQNEAQ. The CDR3 length is 15 residues. Unmatched junction bases numbered 11, after V lost 5 bases and J lost 7 bases. The DNA for the CDR3 is TGTGCCAGCAGCCCCCGCAGACAGGGCAGCCAGCCCCAGCATTTT. It encodes CASSPRRQGSQPQHF.

This clonotype was detected only a few times. The gene calls are TRBV11-1 and TRBJ2-5, with TRBD2 matching over 13 bases. There are 16 residues in the CDR3. Germline CDR1 and CDR2: SGHAT and FQDESV (reference sequence). Trimming cost V 5 bases and J 2 bases; bases outside gene matches: 5. The CDR3 nucleotides are TGTGCCAGCAGCCCCGGGACTAGCGGGACTCAAGAGACCCAGTACTTC. It translates to CASSPGTSGTQETQYF. Looking up the rest from reference TRBV11-1 and TRBJ2-5 gives the full variable domain: EAEVAQSPRYKITEKSQAVAFWCDPISGHATLYWYRQILGQGPELLVQFQDESVVDDSQLPKDRFSAERLKGVDSTLKIQPAELGDSAMYLCASSPGTSGTQETQYFGPGTRLLVL.

The chain recombines TRBV6-1 with TRBJ2-1; no clear D. The CDR3 runs to 16 residues. V lost 6 bases, J lost 8 bases, and 23 bases lay in between. CDR1 and CDR2 (germline): MNHNS, SASEGT. CDR3 sequence reads: CASSSLLIRSKYEQFF. The CDR3, as DNA: TGTGCCAGCAGCTCCCTGTTAATCAGGTCCAAATATGAGCAGTTCTTC.

The chain uses TRBV19 and TRBJ2-7, with D uncertain. Germline V CDR1 and CDR2: LNHDA, SQIVND (reference sequence). The germline V and J ends were trimmed by 0 bases and 1 base, with 7 bases remaining between them. The CDR3 is made up of 14 amino acids. As DNA, the CDR3 is TGTGCCAGTAGTATAGATAGGGTTTCCTACGAGCAGTACTTC. Translation gives CASSIDRVSYEQYF.

This chain joins TRBV29-1 and TRBJ2-3; no clear D. Germline assignment: CDR1 SQVTM and CDR2 ANQGSEA. V was shortened by 7 bases and J by 0 bases, with 14 bases between the two germline ends. The CDR3 is 14 amino acids. CDR3 loop: CSAHLSWSTDTQYF. The CDR3 coding sequence is TGCAGCGCCCATCTTAGCTGGAGCACAGATACGCAGTATTTT.

J is TRBJ2-5 and V is TRBV7-9; the D call may be TRBD1 or TRBD2 (5 bases each). V was pared by 1 base and J by 7 bases, with 13 bases between. There are 14 residues in the CDR3. Germline CDR1 is SEHNR and CDR2 is FQNEAQ (reference sequence). The CDR3 coding sequence is TGTGCCAGCAGCTTAGGGTCACCTGGGGGGACCCAGTACTTC. Its protein product is CASSLGSPGGTQYF.

The rearrangement links TRBV23-1 to TRBJ1-1; 9 bases agree with TRBD1. TRBV23-1 qualifies as an ORF whose function is uncertain. This CDR3 has 15 amino acids. Losses at the gene ends were 7 bases for V and 9 bases for J; bases not matched to a gene: 15. CDR3 sequence (DNA): TGCGCCAGCACCCGGACAGGGGCCGCCTCATGGCAAGCTTTCTTT. Residues: CASTRTGAASWQAFF.

This chain joins TRBV2 and TRBJ2-5, with D perhaps matching TRBD1 (7 bases). With 3 bases removed from V and 4 bases from J, the gap between germline ends came to 18 bases. This CDR3 contains 16 residues. Germline-derived CDR1 and CDR2 are SNHLY and FYNNEI. CDR3 protein: CASSDPGGRLRETQYF. CDR3 sequence (DNA): TGTGCCAGCAGTGATCCAGGGGGGCGTCTTAGAGAGACCCAGTACTTC.

The chain employs TRBV28 and TRBJ2-5, with unresolved D. CDR1 and CDR2 (germline): MDHEN, SYDVKM. The CDR3 totals 15 residues. Trimming removed 5 bases at V and 0 bases at J, with 13 bases between. CDR3 nucleotide sequence: TGTGCCAGCAGTGAATATGACACAAACCAAGAGACCCAGTACTTC. Its protein is CASSEYDTNQETQYF.

The V gene is TRBV20-1, the J gene TRBJ1-1, with a tentative D call TRBD1 (5 bases). The CDR3 consists of 14 residues. The V end was cut by 2 bases, the J end by 5 bases, with 15 bases between. Germline V gene data show CDR1 as DFQATT and CDR2 as SNEGSKA (reference sequence). The chain's CDR3 is CSARQGLGWTEAFF. In DNA form, the CDR3 reads TGCAGTGCTAGACAGGGACTAGGATGGACTGAAGCTTTCTTT.

This chain joins TRBV28 and TRBJ2-2; 7 bases match TRBD1. CDR1 is MDHEN and CDR2 is SYDVKM in the germline V gene. The CDR3 is 14 amino acids. J gave up 1 base and V 7 bases, and 3 bases lay outside the gene matches. The chain's CDR3 is CASIRGLNTGELFF. As DNA, the CDR3 is TGTGCCAGCATAAGGGGGCTGAACACCGGGGAGCTGTTTTTT.